This T cell receptor beta chain originates from a study of T cells in Graves' hyperthyroidism and ophthalmopathy. Study-wide findings and caveats: A model using 13 V-J features told ophthalmopathy apart from stable hyperthyroidism. Median prediction lead before ophthalmopathy onset was around seven months with the model.

With regard to this clonotype: Its target is unknown.

Amplification targeted TCR beta CDR3 regions from RNA transcripts. During a first-round RT-PCR of the TCR CDR3, the HTBI primer set was used. TCRdb fed the multiplex PCR reads into MiXCR, producing one record per CDR3 protein. The profile shows around 660,000 distinct CDR3 sequences, over 40% of them singletons. Uncontrolled infection, other autoimmune disease, pregnancy or lactation disqualified patients from enrolment. Clinical symptoms, serum thyroxine and TRAb, thyroid ultrasound and orbital computed tomography together formed the diagnostic basis. CDR1 and CDR2 from the germline V gene are LNHDA and SQIVND (reference sequence). CDR3 length equals 15 residues.

This clonotype originated in an adult man with Graves' disease, either hyperthyroidism or ophthalmopathy (not recorded which). Sample: peripheral blood or thyroid tissue (not recorded which). V and J are TRBV19 and TRBJ1-6; TRBD1 is a possible D gene (5 bases). In nucleotides, the CDR3 is TGTGCTACCAATATGAGGGAGGGGCTGGGTTCACCCCTCCACTTT. It codes for CATNMREGLGSPLHF.